Following are 7 T cell receptor beta chains from one sample sequenced in a study of shared clonotypes between healthy human individuals. Naive CD8 cells were CD45RO-negative, positively selected for CCR7, excluding terminally differentiated effector memory CD45RA+ cells. Repertoires were generated with immunoSEQ multiplex PCR, while TCRdb's copy carries only in-frame clones and drops some. Of about 820,000 clones listed, around 93% are singletons. Specimen: naive CD8+ T cells sorted from blood. The receptors derive from a man younger than 40 in good health.

The sample holds a few counts of this clone. V is TRBV7-9 and J is TRBJ1-2, with TRBD1 identical over 8 bases. This CDR3 has 13 amino acids. V lost 4 bases to trimming and J lost 8 bases; unmatched junction nucleotides: 6. Germline CDR1 and CDR2: SEHNR and FQNEAQ (reference sequence). CDR3 sequence reads: CASSSTDRGGYTF. CDR3 sequence (DNA): TGTGCCAGCAGCTCCACTGACAGGGGCGGCTACACCTTC.

Only one count was recorded for this clone. The rearrangement uses TRBV5-4 and TRBJ2-1; D is perhaps TRBD2 (5 bases). The CDR3 sequence is 12 residues long. CDR1 is SGHNT and CDR2 is YYREEE in the germline V gene (reference sequence). V lost 7 bases to trimming and J lost 2 bases, with 7 bases between them. The CDR3 is CASGSPYNEQFF. CDR3 bases: TGTGCCAGCGGGAGTCCCTACAATGAGCAGTTCTTC.

This sequence joins TRBV18 and TRBJ2-7; 12 bases fit TRBD2. The CDR3 has 15 amino acids. The V gene's germline CDR1 is KGHSH and CDR2 LQKENI. The V and J ends lost 6 bases and 4 bases, in that order; junction bases with no gene match: 7. Here the CDR3 reads CASSTRTSGTYEQYF. The CDR3 DNA is TGTGCCAGCTCGACTCGGACTAGCGGGACTTACGAGCAGTACTTC. Full variable domain (remainder filled in from reference TRBV18 and TRBJ2-7): NAGVMQNPRHLVRRRGQEARLRCSPMKGHSHVYWYRQLPEEGLKFMVYLQKENIIDESGMPKERFSAEFPKEGPSILRIQQVVRGDSAAYFCASSTRTSGTYEQYFGPGTRLTVT.

This chain connects TRBV11-1 to TRBJ2-3; D possibly corresponds to TRBD1 (5 bases). Trimming took off 2 bases at V and 0 bases at J, with 12 bases between the two ends. The CDR3 loop spans 16 amino acids. The germline V gene has CDR1 SGHAT and CDR2 FQDESV (reference sequence). The CDR3 bases are TGTGCCAGCAGCTTAAGACAGCGTGCTAGCACAGATACGCAGTATTTT. Residues: CASSLRQRASTDTQYF.

Only a few counts were recorded for this clone. The chain uses TRBV9 and TRBJ2-2; 7 bases match TRBD1. Germline V gene data show CDR1 as SGDLS and CDR2 as YYNGEE. The CDR3 totals 14 residues. Germline trimming cut 5 bases from V and 6 bases from J; bases unmatched to any gene: 7. CDR3 sequence reads: CASSFGTVAGELFF. CDR3 sequence (DNA): TGTGCCAGCAGTTTCGGGACAGTGGCCGGGGAGCTGTTTTTT.

This chain links TRBV25-1 with TRBJ2-1; the D gene could be TRBD1 or TRBD2 (5 bases each). This CDR3 is 13 amino acids long. Trimming pared 8 bases from V and 3 bases from J, leaving 11 bases between. Germline assignment: CDR1 MGHDK and CDR2 SYGVNS. DNA of the CDR3: TGTGCCAGCCGGGACGGAGACTACAATGAGCAGTTCTTC. This translates into CASRDGDYNEQFF.

The rearrangement joins TRBV5-1 to TRBJ2-5; D is possibly TRBD2 (6 bases). The V and J ends lost 4 bases and 9 bases respectively, with 19 bases between them. Germline assignment: CDR1 SGHRS and CDR2 YFSETQ. The CDR3 contains 14 residues. The CDR3 DNA reads as TGCGCCAGCAGCAAGTGGCCCGGGAGCGGCGCCCAGTACTTC. This gives the protein CASSKWPGSGAQYF. The whole variable domain, filled in from reference TRBV5-1 and TRBJ2-5, reads KAGVTQTPRYLIKTRGQQVTLSCSPISGHRSVSWYQQTPGQGLQFLFEYFSETQRNKGNFPGRFSGRQFSNSRSEMNVSTLELGDSALYLCASSKWPGSGAQYFGPGTRLLVL.